The T cell receptor (beta chain) under discussion was sequenced for a study of cytotoxic CD8 clonotypes in ibrutinib-treated CLL. Sequenced by immunoSEQ multiplex PCR; TCRdb stores in-frame clones only, minus some. The top ten clones hold about 6.3% of a sample with a few hundred thousand clones, about 80% of them seen once. Sequenced here: PBMCs, sampled before ibrutinib treatment. The TCR was taken from a human donor with chronic lymphocytic leukemia.

CDR3 loop: CASSPGQTTGELFF. The CDR3 DNA sequence: TGTGCCAGCAGCCCCGGACAGACCACCGGGGAGCTGTTTTTT. The chain has TRBV7-7 and TRBJ2-2; tentatively, D is TRBD1 (6 bases). Germline values: CDR1 SSHAT, CDR2 FNYEAQ (reference sequence). Trimming took off 5 bases at V and 4 bases at J, with 11 bases between the two ends. The CDR3 runs 14 residues.